The 27 T cell receptor beta chains below come from one sample, sequenced in a study of CD8 T cells in ankylosing spondylitis. TCRdb re-derived calls from the 5' RACE reads in MiXCR, one entry per CDR3 protein. The data contain over 130,000 distinct CDR3 sequences, roughly 44% of them singletons. Sequencing was performed on synovial fluid, either unsorted or a sorted T cell fraction (not recorded which). The origin of the receptors is a male donor with ankylosing spondylitis.

The chain is built from TRBV6-2 or TRBV6-3 and TRBJ2-3, with 7 bases matching TRBD2. Germline V gene lookup returns CDR1 MNHEY and CDR2 SVGEGT. CDR3 length: 15 residues. V lost 6 bases, J lost 1 base, and 7 bases stayed unmatched. The DNA for the CDR3 is TGTGCCAGCAGACCTAGCGGAAGGGGCACAGATACGCAGTATTTT. Translated: CASRPSGRGTDTQYF.

The rearrangement joins TRBV7-9 to TRBJ2-7; 8 bases line up with TRBD1. There are 15 residues in the CDR3. The germline CDR1 and CDR2 sequences are SEHNR and FQNEAQ (reference sequence). V gave up 3 bases and J gave up 8 bases; unmatched junction bases: 12. The CDR3 bases are TGTGCCAGCAGCTTCACGACAGGGGATATGGTGCAGCAGTACTTC. The encoded protein is CASSFTTGDMVQQYF. The variable domain in full, with the rest retrieved from reference TRBV7-9 and TRBJ2-7, is DTGVSQNPRHKITKRGQNVTFRCDPISEHNRLYWYRQTLGQGPEFLTYFQNEAQLEKSRLLSDRFSAERPKGSFSTLEIQRTEQGDSAMYLCASSFTTGDMVQQYFGPGTRLTVT.

The chain joins TRBV9 to TRBJ1-1, with D maybe TRBD1 (6 bases). The germline CDR1 and CDR2 sequences are SGDLS and YYNGEE. The V gene lost 4 bases and the J gene lost 0 bases, with 13 bases spanning the gap. The CDR3 contains 15 residues. The CDR3 bases are TGTGCCAGCAGCTTTCGGACAGACATGAACACTGAAGCTTTCTTT. This gives the protein CASSFRTDMNTEAFF.

The genes are TRBV12-3 or TRBV12-4 and TRBJ2-7; perhaps TRBD2 as D (6 bases). With 2 bases removed from V and 2 bases from J, the gap between germline ends came to 25 bases. CDR3 length: 19 amino acids. CDR3 protein: CASSLWVMEGSLRTYEQYF. The CDR3 DNA is TGTGCCAGCAGTTTATGGGTTATGGAGGGGAGCCTACGCACCTACGAGCAGTACTTC.

J is TRBJ2-3 and V is TRBV4-1, with a tentative D call TRBD2 (5 bases). The germline gives CDR1 MGHRA, CDR2 YSYEKL. This CDR3 is built from 16 residues. Trimming removed 1 base from V and 2 bases from J, with 13 bases in between. In DNA form, the CDR3 reads TGCGCCAGCAGCCAAGTGGTACGGGGTCTCACAGATACGCAGTATTTT. It codes for CASSQVVRGLTDTQYF.

The chain recombines TRBV11-2 with TRBJ1-6; D remains unclear. The CDR3 runs to 17 residues. The germline V gene encodes CDR1 SGHAT and CDR2 FQNNGV. Trimming shortened V by 3 bases and J by 0 bases, and 12 bases separated the two germline ends. CDR3 amino acids: CASSLGRWGSYNSPLHF. Here the CDR3 DNA reads TGTGCCAGCAGCTTGGGGAGGTGGGGCTCCTATAATTCACCCCTCCACTTT. The full variable domain, in which reference TRBV11-2 and TRBJ1-6 provide the parts outside the CDR3, is EAGVAQSPRYKIIEKRQSVAFWCNPISGHATLYWYQQILGQGPKLLIQFQNNGVVDDSQLPKDRFSAERLKGVDSTLKIQPAKLEDSAVYLCASSLGRWGSYNSPLHFGNGTRLTVT.

This clonotype has only a few counts. The chain carries TRBV5-1 and TRBJ1-1, with unresolved D. Trimming took off 2 bases at V and 8 bases at J, with 13 bases between the two ends. This CDR3 has 13 residues. CDR1 and CDR2 (germline): SGHRS, YFSETQ. CDR3 sequence: CASSFFPAREAFF. CDR3 coding DNA: TGCGCCAGCAGCTTCTTCCCGGCGAGAGAAGCTTTCTTT.

The chain is built from TRBV28 and TRBJ2-5; 8 nucleotides line up with TRBD1. CDR3 length: 14 amino acids. CDR1 MDHEN and CDR2 SYDVKM come from the germline V gene. Trimming cost V 6 bases and J 4 bases; bases outside gene matches: 7. The CDR3 sequence: CASRYRGAPETQYF. CDR3 sequence (DNA): TGTGCCAGCAGGTACAGGGGGGCCCCAGAGACCCAGTACTTC.

This clonotype was observed a handful of times. This chain connects TRBV6-1 to TRBJ2-7, with D possibly TRBD2 on 6 matching bases. The germline V gene encodes CDR1 MNHNS and CDR2 SASEGT. The CDR3 spans 13 residues. Trimming pared 5 bases from V and 6 bases from J, leaving 14 bases between. The CDR3 sequence: CASSPGTESEQYF. CDR3 DNA sequence: TGTGCCAGCAGTCCTGGGACTGAGTCCGAGCAGTACTTC.

This chain links TRBV13 with TRBJ2-1; weak D call: TRBD2 (5 bases). The CDR3 length is 14 residues. In germline, CDR1 is PRHDT, CDR2 FYEKMQ (reference sequence). Trimming removed 0 bases at V and 9 bases at J, with 12 bases between. CDR3 sequence reads: CASSLGSASGEQFF. The CDR3 DNA reads as TGTGCCAGCAGCTTAGGTAGCGCCTCTGGTGAGCAGTTCTTC.

This clonotype was seen a handful of times. J is TRBJ2-7 and V is TRBV27; D is possibly TRBD1 (5 bases). Per germline, CDR1 MNHEY and CDR2 SMNVEV (reference sequence). The V end lost 5 bases, the J end lost 5 bases, and 19 bases lay between the germline ends. The CDR3 length is 15 residues. The chain's CDR3 is CASSPPTDIRDEQYF. The CDR3 DNA reads as TGTGCCAGCAGTCCCCCAACCGACATCAGGGACGAGCAGTACTTC.

This clonotype was seen a single time. This sequence joins TRBV7-8 and TRBJ1-1; no clear D. CDR1 and CDR2 (germline): SGHVS, FQNEAQ. Trimming removed 4 bases from V and 2 bases from J, with 23 bases in between. This CDR3 has 18 residues. The CDR3 here is CASSSKRLVVPPNTEAFF. CDR3 nucleotide sequence: TGTGCCAGCAGCTCGAAGAGATTGGTGGTCCCTCCTAACACTGAAGCTTTCTTT.

This sequence joins TRBV2 and TRBJ1-5, with a weak D call TRBD1 (5 bases). This CDR3 has 14 amino acids. Germline V lookup: CDR1 SNHLY, CDR2 FYNNEI. V lost 7 bases, J lost 0 bases, and 10 bases lay in between. CDR3 amino acids: CASTDSPSNQPQHF. For the CDR3, the DNA is TGTGCCAGCACCGACAGCCCTAGCAATCAGCCCCAGCATTTT.

The chain recombines TRBV12-3 or TRBV12-4 with TRBJ2-3; D is ambiguous. V was clipped by 3 bases and J by 2 bases, with 9 bases between them. The length of the CDR3 is 14 residues. This chain's CDR3 is CASSFGYYTDTQYF. In DNA form, the CDR3 reads TGTGCCAGCAGTTTCGGCTACTACACAGATACGCAGTATTTT.

This clonotype was found a few times. The chain is built from TRBV12-3 or TRBV12-4 and TRBJ2-2, with a possible D match to TRBD1 (6 bases). The CDR3 has 14 amino acids. V shed 7 bases and J shed 4 bases, with 13 bases lying between them. The CDR3 sequence: CASTLGASTGELFF. CDR3 coding DNA: TGTGCCAGCACCCTGGGGGCTAGCACCGGGGAGCTGTTTTTT.

The chain is built from TRBV4-1 and TRBJ1-1; 9 nucleotides agree with TRBD1. The junction had 4 bases not matched to a gene; V was cut back by 3 bases and J by 5 bases. The CDR3 spans 14 residues. Per germline, CDR1 MGHRA and CDR2 YSYEKL. CDR3 sequence: CASSHRTGVTEAFF. DNA for the CDR3: TGCGCCAGCAGCCACCGGACAGGGGTTACTGAAGCTTTCTTT.

Many counts were recorded for this clonotype. The rearrangement links TRBV11-2 to TRBJ2-1; TRBD1 matches at 8 bases. From germline, CDR1 is SGHAT and CDR2 FQNNGV. The CDR3 totals 15 residues. J lost 3 bases, V lost 3 bases, and 4 bases had no gene match. The CDR3 reads CASSFGTGHYNEQFF. CDR3 in DNA: TGTGCCAGCAGCTTCGGGACAGGACACTACAATGAGCAGTTCTTC. Using reference TRBV11-2 and TRBJ2-1 for the parts outside the CDR3, the full variable domain is EAGVAQSPRYKIIEKRQSVAFWCNPISGHATLYWYQQILGQGPKLLIQFQNNGVVDDSQLPKDRFSAERLKGVDSTLKIQPAKLEDSAVYLCASSFGTGHYNEQFFGPGTRLTVL.

The chain is built from TRBV24-1 and TRBJ1-5; no clear D gene. Trimming left V 4 bases short and J 3 bases short, with 3 bases between. The CDR3 spans 12 residues. The V gene's germline CDR1 is KGHDR and CDR2 SFDVKD. The DNA for the CDR3 is TGTGCCACCAGTGAGTACAATCAGCCCCAGCATTTT. Amino acid sequence: CATSEYNQPQHF.

This clonotype appeared a few times. The chain links TRBV11-2 to TRBJ1-1; D gene unclear. This CDR3 has 10 residues. V shed 6 bases and J shed 5 bases, with 4 bases lying between them. Germline V gives CDR1 SGHAT, CDR2 FQNNGV. In nucleotides, the CDR3 is TGTGCCAGCAGGGGAACTGAAGCTTTCTTT. Translated, it gives CASRGTEAFF.

The rearrangement joins TRBV11-2 to TRBJ2-1; 8 bases are shared with TRBD2. Germline V lookup: CDR1 SGHAT, CDR2 FQNNGV. This CDR3 contains 17 residues. V was clipped by 0 bases and J by 2 bases; unmatched bases: 6. CDR3 amino acids: CASSLDQVAGTYNEQFF. CDR3 coding DNA: TGTGCCAGCAGCTTAGATCAAGTAGCGGGGACCTACAATGAGCAGTTCTTC.

The V gene is TRBV4-1, the J gene TRBJ2-1; 7 nucleotides match TRBD2. CDR1 is MGHRA and CDR2 is YSYEKL in the germline V gene. The CDR3 spans 18 residues. Trimming took 4 bases from V and 0 from J; bases not matched to a gene: 12. This CDR3 is CASSRTAGAPSSYNEQFF. CDR3 coding DNA: TGCGCCAGCAGCCGGACGGCGGGAGCGCCTAGCTCCTACAATGAGCAGTTCTTC.

This clonotype was found a few times. The rearrangement links TRBV29-1 to TRBJ2-7; 10 bases line up with TRBD2. The CDR3 covers 13 residues. Trimming at V came to 3 bases and at J to 4 bases, leaving 3 bases not matched to a gene. Germline V gene sequence: CDR1 SQVTM, CDR2 ANQGSEA. CDR3 protein: CSVELAGDYEQYF. The CDR3 DNA follows: TGCAGCGTTGAGCTAGCGGGAGATTACGAGCAGTACTTC.

The chain couples TRBV4-1 to TRBJ2-7, with D tentatively TRBD1 or TRBD2 (5 bases each). CDR1 is MGHRA, CDR2 YSYEKL, per germline. The CDR3 length is 14 residues. The germline V and J ends were trimmed by 1 base and 3 bases, with 10 bases remaining between them. The CDR3 nucleotides are TGCGCCAGCAGCCAAGGTGGGGGTCTCTACGAGCAGTACTTC. This translates into CASSQGGGLYEQYF.

The genes are TRBV11-3 and TRBJ1-2; no firm D call. This CDR3 is 14 amino acids long. V lost 0 bases and J lost 2, with 7 bases in between. The V gene's germline CDR1 is SGHNT and CDR2 YENEEA. CDR3 in DNA: TGTGCCAGCAGCTTAGATCCTGGGAACTATGGCTACACCTTC. This encodes CASSLDPGNYGYTF.

The chain couples TRBV6-4 to TRBJ2-1; D is possibly TRBD2 (6 bases). This CDR3 spans 15 amino acids. Germline V CDR1 and CDR2: MRHNA, SNTAGT. The V gene lost 5 bases and the J gene lost 7 bases, with 18 bases spanning the gap. CDR3 amino acids: CASSPISGGMNEQFF. In DNA, the CDR3 is TGTGCCAGCAGTCCCATTAGCGGAGGTATGAATGAGCAGTTCTTC.

The V gene is TRBV28, the J gene TRBJ2-3; 10 bases match TRBD2. The V gene's germline CDR1 is MDHEN and CDR2 SYDVKM. This CDR3 region has 15 residues. With V trimmed by 6 bases and J by 5 bases, 8 bases remained unmatched. CDR3 coding DNA: TGTGCCAGCAGAAAAAGCGGGAGGGCCGTAGATACGCAGTATTTT. It is translated as CASRKSGRAVDTQYF.

The V and J genes are TRBV27 and TRBJ1-2, with D possibly being TRBD1 (5 bases). Trimming cost V 2 bases and J 2 bases, with 15 bases left between them. Per germline, CDR1 MNHEY and CDR2 SMNVEV (reference sequence). The CDR3 covers 16 residues. Written as DNA, the CDR3 is TGTGCCAGCAGTTTAAAACCAGGGCCGGGGAACTATGGCTACACCTTC. This gives the protein CASSLKPGPGNYGYTF.